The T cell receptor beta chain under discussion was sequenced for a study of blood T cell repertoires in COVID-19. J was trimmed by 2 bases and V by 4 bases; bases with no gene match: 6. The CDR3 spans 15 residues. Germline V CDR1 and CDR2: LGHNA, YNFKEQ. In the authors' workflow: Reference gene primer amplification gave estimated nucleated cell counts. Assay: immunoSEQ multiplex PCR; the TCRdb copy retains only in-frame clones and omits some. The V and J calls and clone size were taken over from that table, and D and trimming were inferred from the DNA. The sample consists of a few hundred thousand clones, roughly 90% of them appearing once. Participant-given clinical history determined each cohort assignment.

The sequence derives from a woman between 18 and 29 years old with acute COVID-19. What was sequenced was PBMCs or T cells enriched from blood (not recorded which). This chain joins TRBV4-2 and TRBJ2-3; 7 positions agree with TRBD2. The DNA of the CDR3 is TGTGCCAGCAGCCCGGGAGGATTTCTCACAGATACGCAGTATTTT. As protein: CASSPGGFLTDTQYF.